One and the same sample provided the 18 T cell receptor beta chains below, sequenced in a study of CD8 T cells in Susac syndrome. The RNA input was roughly 0.45 to 1 ug, and it was reverse transcribed with random hexamers. TCRdb re-called the immunoSEQ multiplex PCR reads with MiXCR, one entry per CDR3 protein. Among around 200,000 distinct CDR3 sequences listed, approximately 96% were seen once. Sequenced sample: CD4+ T cells from PBMCs. These receptors were collected from a human donor with Susac syndrome.

In nucleotides, the CDR3 is TGCGCCAGCAGCCGCCCCGGGACACATAACTATGGCTACACCTTC. Amino acids: CASSRPGTHNYGYTF. The chain is built from TRBV4-1 and TRBJ1-2; D possibly corresponds to TRBD1 (6 bases). V was cut by 4 bases and J by 1 base, with 13 bases left in between. In germline, CDR1 is MGHRA, CDR2 YSYEKL. CDR3 length: 15 residues.

The chain links TRBV5-4 to TRBJ2-7; possibly TRBD1 or TRBD2 for D (6 bases each). The germline CDR1 and CDR2 sequences are SGHNT and YYREEE (reference sequence). The length of the CDR3 is 12 residues. V lost 4 bases to trimming and J lost 10 bases, with 15 bases between them. This CDR3 reads CASSPVTGTQYF. The CDR3 DNA reads as TGTGCCAGCAGCCCGGTCACAGGGACTCAGTACTTC.

This clonotype came up once. The chain uses TRBV3-1 and TRBJ2-4; D ambiguous. The germline V and J ends were trimmed by 1 base and 4 bases, with 5 bases remaining between them. CDR1 is LGHDT, CDR2 YNNKEL, per germline (reference sequence). The CDR3 is 13 residues long. The DNA of the CDR3 is TGTGCCAGCAGCCAAGGCCCAAAAAACATTCAGTACTTC. This translates into CASSQGPKNIQYF.

The chain employs TRBV19 and TRBJ1-5, with D hard to call. Germline-derived CDR1 and CDR2 are LNHDA and SQIVND (reference sequence). V was pared by 8 bases and J by 5 bases, with 10 bases between. CDR3 size: 12 residues. This CDR3 is CASRESDQPQHF. CDR3 sequence (DNA): TGTGCCAGTCGGGAGAGCGATCAGCCCCAGCATTTT.

V gene TRBV14 combines with J gene TRBJ1-2, with D possibly TRBD1 on 6 matching bases. V gave up 2 bases and J gave up 4 bases, with 8 bases separating them. Per the germline V gene, CDR1 is SGHDN and CDR2 is FVKESK. This CDR3 is built from 13 residues. CDR3 sequence reads: CASSQKQGYGYTF. DNA of the CDR3: TGTGCCAGCAGCCAAAAACAGGGCTATGGCTACACCTTC. The full variable domain, in which reference TRBV14 and TRBJ1-2 provide the parts outside the CDR3, is EAGVTQFPSHSVIEKGQTVTLRCDPISGHDNLYWYRRVMGKEIKFLLHFVKESKQDESGMPNNRFLAERTGGTYSTLKVQPAELEDSGVYFCASSQKQGYGYTFGSGTRLTVV.

CDR3 protein: CASSVGSGGFGELFF. DNA for the CDR3: TGTGCCAGCAGCGTAGGTAGCGGGGGGTTCGGGGAGCTGTTTTTT. The chain employs TRBV9 and TRBJ2-2; TRBD2 aligns across 10 bases. The trim removed 0 bases at V and 7 bases at J, leaving 3 bases unmatched. The CDR3 sequence is 15 residues long. CDR1 and CDR2 (germline): SGDLS, YYNGEE.

V usage is TRBV20-1 and J usage is TRBJ1-3, with D tentatively TRBD1 (5 bases). The CDR3 is 12 residues long. Germline V lookup: CDR1 DFQATT, CDR2 SNEGSKA (reference sequence). V was clipped by 6 bases and J by 7 bases, with 13 bases between them. The CDR3 region has the DNA TGCAGTGCAACCTTAGGGGCGAACACCATATATTTT. Amino acids: CSATLGANTIYF.

V is TRBV7-9 and J is TRBJ1-6; D is perhaps TRBD1 (6 bases). The V end lost 5 bases, the J end lost 11 bases, and 13 bases lay between the germline ends. This CDR3 is built from 13 residues. Germline V CDR1 and CDR2: SEHNR, FQNEAQ (reference sequence). The CDR3 loop reads CASSPRQDTPLHF. The CDR3 DNA reads as TGTGCCAGCAGCCCGCGACAGGATACACCCCTCCACTTT.

The CDR3: CSASGQGYSPLHF. CDR3 DNA: TGCAGTGCTTCGGGACAGGGGTATTCACCCCTCCACTTT. This chain uses TRBV20-1 with TRBJ1-6; 10 positions agree with TRBD1. V lost 5 bases, J lost 8 bases, and 3 bases stayed unmatched. The CDR3 is 13 residues long. Germline assignment: CDR1 DFQATT and CDR2 SNEGSKA (reference sequence).

This clonotype has a single count. The J gene is TRBJ1-2, the V gene TRBV12-3 or TRBV12-4; 8 bases map to TRBD1. Germline trimming cut 6 bases from V and 7 bases from J; bases unmatched to any gene: 4. This CDR3 region has 12 residues. The CDR3: CASSRTGFGYTF. The CDR3 DNA reads as TGTGCCAGCAGCAGGACAGGGTTTGGCTACACCTTC.

The V call is TRBV12-3 or TRBV12-4, the J call TRBJ2-1; D is unclear. V shed 3 bases and J shed 8 bases, with 5 bases lying between them. This CDR3 has 11 residues. The CDR3, as DNA: TGTGCCAGCAGTTTTAGGGATGAGCAGTTCTTC. The encoded protein is CASSFRDEQFF.

The V call is TRBV5-1, the J call TRBJ2-5; TRBD2 agrees at 13 bases. CDR1 is SGHRS and CDR2 is YFSETQ in the germline V gene. V lost 4 bases to trimming and J lost 4 bases; unmatched junction nucleotides: 7. This CDR3 is 16 amino acids long. CDR3: CASSAGLAGLGETQYF. The CDR3 region has the DNA TGCGCCAGCAGCGCGGGACTAGCGGGGCTGGGAGAGACCCAGTACTTC.

The chain links TRBV30 to TRBJ2-7; weak D call: TRBD1 (6 bases). Trimming removed 1 base at V and 3 bases at J, with 34 bases between. Germline CDR1 is GTSNPN and CDR2 is SVGIG (reference sequence). CDR3 length: 21 amino acids. The CDR3 DNA is TGTGCCTGGAGTGACCCAGTACCAAACTTACCCGGTCTGACAGGCTACTACGAGCAGTACTTC. It translates to CAWSDPVPNLPGLTGYYEQYF.

The chain is built from TRBV9 and TRBJ2-3; D unresolved. This CDR3 comprises 16 residues. Germline loops: CDR1 SGDLS, CDR2 YYNGEE. V gave up 0 bases and J gave up 0 bases, with 11 bases separating them. The CDR3: CASSVEGGTSTDTQYF. In nucleotides, the CDR3 is TGTGCCAGCAGCGTAGAGGGCGGAACTAGCACAGATACGCAGTATTTT.

The chain carries TRBV28 and TRBJ2-1, with TRBD2 matching 11 bases. This CDR3 region has 14 residues. Germline CDR1 is MDHEN and CDR2 is SYDVKM. V was pared by 9 bases and J by 5 bases, with 6 bases of the junction left unmatched. In DNA form, the CDR3 reads TGTGCCAGTAAACTAGCGGGGGTACACAATGAGCAGTTCTTC. Protein sequence: CASKLAGVHNEQFF.

This chain joins TRBV25-1 and TRBJ2-2, with no clear D. V lost 5 bases and J lost 5, with 12 bases in between. Germline V CDR1 and CDR2: MGHDK, SYGVNS. The CDR3 sequence is 14 residues long. CDR3 sequence (DNA): TGTGCCAGCAGTCCCGGAGTTACTACCGGGGAGCTGTTTTTT. Encoded protein: CASSPGVTTGELFF. The whole variable domain, filled in from reference TRBV25-1 and TRBJ2-2, reads EADIYQTPRYLVIGTGKKITLECSQTMGHDKMYWYQQDPGMELHLIHYSYGVNSTEKGDLSSESTVSRIRTEHFPLTLESARPSHTSQYLCASSPGVTTGELFFGEGSRLTVL.

This chain links TRBV24-1 with TRBJ2-1; D perhaps matches TRBD2 (5 bases). Trimming pared 3 bases from V and 0 bases from J, leaving 14 bases between. The CDR3 spans 17 residues. CDR1 and CDR2 from the germline V gene are KGHDR and SFDVKD. CDR3 sequence: CATSDAAGPHSYNEQFF. In DNA form, the CDR3 reads TGTGCCACCAGTGATGCCGCGGGCCCCCACTCCTACAATGAGCAGTTCTTC.

The rearrangement links TRBV7-9 to TRBJ2-3; 9 nucleotides align to TRBD2. CDR1 is SEHNR, CDR2 FQNEAQ, per germline (reference sequence). V shed 3 bases, J shed 6 bases, and the junction held 7 bases outside the gene matches. This CDR3 region has 15 residues. The CDR3 spells CASSLDSGGLDTQYF. In DNA form, the CDR3 reads TGTGCCAGCAGCTTGGATAGCGGGGGCTTGGATACGCAGTATTTT.